Shown below are 28 T cell receptor beta chains from a single sample sequenced in a study of early T cells in non-severe SARS-CoV-2 infection. TCRdb used MiXCR to reprocess the 5' RACE reads, holding one entry per CDR3 protein. The profile shows approximately 40,000 distinct CDR3 sequences, about 6% of them singletons. The input for sequencing was whole blood, taken at baseline. The receptors were gathered from an adult who was a healthcare worker with PCR-confirmed SARS-CoV-2 infection or an uninfected control (not recorded which).

This clonotype was seen repeatedly, ten times or more. This rearrangement joins TRBV6-6 to TRBJ2-3; 9 bases map to TRBD2. CDR3 size: 16 residues. In germline, CDR1 is MNHNY, CDR2 SVGAGI (reference sequence). The V segment lost 5 bases and the J segment 6 bases; nucleotides outside the gene matches: 12. CDR3 nucleotides: TGTGCCAGCAGTACTCCTTTGGCGGGAGGGCTCGATACGCAGTATTTT. Translation gives CASSTPLAGGLDTQYF.

This clonotype was observed many times. This chain connects TRBV7-9 to TRBJ2-1; D is perhaps TRBD2 (6 bases). This CDR3 is built from 15 residues. Trimming removed 2 bases at V and 8 bases at J, with 16 bases between. Germline V gene lookup returns CDR1 SEHNR and CDR2 FQNEAQ (reference sequence). The chain's CDR3 is CASSLSGGAGHEQFF. The CDR3 DNA follows: TGTGCCAGCAGCTTATCCGGCGGGGCGGGGCATGAGCAGTTCTTC. The whole variable domain, remainder taken from reference TRBV7-9 and TRBJ2-1, is DTGVSQNPRHKITKRGQNVTFRCDPISEHNRLYWYRQTLGQGPEFLTYFQNEAQLEKSRLLSDRFSAERPKGSFSTLEIQRTEQGDSAMYLCASSLSGGAGHEQFFGPGTRLTVL.

This clonotype has ten or more counts. The chain uses TRBV7-6 and TRBJ2-1, with D possibly being TRBD2 (5 bases). This CDR3 is built from 13 residues. Germline V gives CDR1 SGHVS, CDR2 FNYEAQ. Trimming took 5 bases from V and 9 from J, leaving 14 bases between them. The CDR3 protein is CASSLTGFGEQFF. In nucleotides, the CDR3 is TGTGCCAGCAGCCTCACGGGGTTCGGTGAGCAGTTCTTC.

V gene TRBV20-1 combines with J gene TRBJ2-7; the D is unclear. The CDR3 totals 14 residues. V was pared by 1 base and J by 4 bases, with 14 bases between. CDR1 is DFQATT and CDR2 is SNEGSKA in the germline V gene (reference sequence). CDR3 in amino acids: CSARGLYSDYEQYF. The DNA for the CDR3 is TGCAGTGCTAGAGGTCTCTACAGCGATTACGAGCAGTACTTC.

This clonotype was seen only a few times. The rearrangement links TRBV20-1 to TRBJ1-5, with TRBD1 matching 8 bases. The ends lost 6 bases at V and 3 bases at J; junction bases unmatched: 7. Germline V gene data show CDR1 as DFQATT and CDR2 as SNEGSKA (reference sequence). There are 14 residues in the CDR3. This CDR3 is CSATTGVNNQPQHF. CDR3 sequence (DNA): TGCAGTGCCACGACAGGGGTGAACAATCAGCCCCAGCATTTT.

The gene calls are TRBV6-2 or TRBV6-3 and TRBJ2-3, with TRBD2 identical over 8 bases. The CDR3 runs to 14 residues. Germline V lookup: CDR1 MNHEY, CDR2 SVGEGT. J was trimmed by 6 bases and V by 4 bases; bases with no gene match: 6. Written as DNA, the CDR3 is TGTGCCAGCAGTTCGGGGGGGGTCATGGATACGCAGTATTTT. Encoded protein: CASSSGGVMDTQYF.

This clonotype was seen at least ten times. The J gene is TRBJ2-7, the V gene TRBV9, with a weak D call TRBD1 (6 bases). Trimming left V 2 bases short and J 6 bases short, with 15 bases between. Germline values: CDR1 SGDLS, CDR2 YYNGEE. The CDR3 runs 14 residues. CDR3 DNA sequence: TGTGCCAGCAGCGTCCGCCAGGGGTACGGCGAGCAGTACTTC. As protein: CASSVRQGYGEQYF.

This clonotype was observed a few times. This chain joins TRBV11-2 and TRBJ2-5; the match to TRBD2 covers 8 bases. This CDR3 contains 16 residues. Germline CDR1 is SGHAT and CDR2 is FQNNGV. With V trimmed by 3 bases and J by 4 bases, 10 bases remained unmatched. CDR3 amino acids: CASSLGFGGAGETQYF. In DNA, the CDR3 is TGTGCCAGCAGCTTGGGATTCGGGGGGGCCGGAGAGACCCAGTACTTC.

Many counts were recorded for this clonotype. The chain has TRBV24-1 and TRBJ1-2, with 7 positions matching TRBD1. There are 15 residues in the CDR3. In germline, CDR1 is KGHDR, CDR2 SFDVKD. Trimming took 4 bases from V and 7 from J; bases not matched to a gene: 11. Here the CDR3 DNA reads TGTGCCACCAGTGACTCGTCCACAGGGGTGTTTGGCTACACCTTC. This encodes CATSDSSTGVFGYTF.

The chain is built from TRBV11-2 and TRBJ2-1; perhaps D is TRBD1 or TRBD2 (5 bases each). Trimming cost V 5 bases and J 9 bases, with 17 bases left between them. Germline lookup yields CDR1 SGHAT and CDR2 FQNNGV. The CDR3 extends over 14 amino acids. The CDR3 here is CASSLGFRAGEQFF. The CDR3 DNA follows: TGTGCCAGCAGCCTCGGATTCAGGGCGGGTGAGCAGTTCTTC. Full variable domain (outside the CDR3, taken from reference TRBV11-2 and TRBJ2-1): EAGVAQSPRYKIIEKRQSVAFWCNPISGHATLYWYQQILGQGPKLLIQFQNNGVVDDSQLPKDRFSAERLKGVDSTLKIQPAKLEDSAVYLCASSLGFRAGEQFFGPGTRLTVL.

By proportion, this clonotype is medium-sized. The V and J genes are TRBV10-2 and TRBJ2-2, with 10 bases fitting TRBD2. J gave up 6 bases and V 5 bases, and 6 bases lay outside the gene matches. The CDR3 extends over 15 amino acids. Germline CDR1 and CDR2: WSHSY and SAAADI. CDR3 residues: CASSRLAGAPGELFF. The DNA of the CDR3 is TGCGCCAGCAGTAGGCTAGCGGGAGCGCCCGGGGAGCTGTTTTTT.

The chain employs TRBV20-1 and TRBJ2-5; a weak D match, TRBD2 (5 bases). The CDR3 consists of 11 residues. Germline CDR1 is DFQATT and CDR2 is SNEGSKA (reference sequence). The DNA of the CDR3 is TGCATGCCAACTAGGAGAGAGACCCAGTACTTC. It codes for CMPTRRETQYF.

This clonotype was found many times. The CDR3 here is CASSLGPGDGRYEQYF. The CDR3 coding sequence is TGTGCCAGCAGCTTAGGGCCCGGGGACGGAAGATACGAGCAGTACTTC. The chain links TRBV11-2 to TRBJ2-7; the D gene could be TRBD1 or TRBD2 (5 bases each). Trimming pared 1 base from V and 4 bases from J, leaving 17 bases between. Germline assignment: CDR1 SGHAT and CDR2 FQNNGV. This CDR3 has 16 residues.

This clonotype was found many times. The DNA for the CDR3 is TGTGCCACTTACGGCCAGATGAACACTGAAGCTTTCTTT. Amino acid sequence: CATYGQMNTEAFF. V usage is TRBV28 and J usage is TRBJ1-1; D gene uncertain. Germline assignment: CDR1 MDHEN and CDR2 SYDVKM. V gave up 10 bases and J gave up 0 bases, with 12 bases separating them. This CDR3 has 13 residues.

As for this clonotype: The junction differs from germline at one of its ends, possibly a read error. The V and J genes are TRBV2 and TRBJ1-6, with a possible D match to TRBD1 (5 bases). Germline CDR1 and CDR2: SNHLY and FYNNEI. The CDR3 has 14 amino acids. The CDR3 reads CASREGQYNSPLHF. DNA for the CDR3: TGTGCCAGCAGGGAAGGACAATATAATTCACCCCTCCACTTT.

This clonotype was observed a few times. The chain uses TRBV4-2 and TRBJ1-5; no clear D gene. Germline lookup yields CDR1 LGHNA and CDR2 YNFKEQ. V lost 1 base and J lost 2, with 9 bases in between. CDR3 length: 15 amino acids. The CDR3, as DNA: TGTGCCAGCAGCCAAGTTGGGGTGGGCAATCAGCCCCAGCATTTT. This codes for CASSQVGVGNQPQHF.

This clonotype was recorded a few times. The chain recombines TRBV5-4 with TRBJ2-2, with D perhaps matching TRBD1 or TRBD2 (5 bases each). V lost 4 bases to trimming and J lost 1 base, with 11 bases between them. This CDR3 spans 15 amino acids. Per the germline V gene, CDR1 is SGHNT and CDR2 is YYREEE (reference sequence). CDR3 nucleotides: TGTGCCAGCAGCCCGGGACCCAGGAACACCGGGGAGCTGTTTTTT. Its translation: CASSPGPRNTGELFF.

V usage is TRBV4-1 and J usage is TRBJ1-1; 7 bases fit TRBD1. Germline V gives CDR1 MGHRA, CDR2 YSYEKL. V lost 1 base and J lost 11; bases outside the gene matches: 13. The CDR3 has 15 amino acids. The CDR3 here is CASSQGPGQRRAAFF. The CDR3 DNA reads as TGCGCCAGCAGCCAAGGCCCGGGACAGCGCAGGGCCGCTTTCTTT.

This clonotype occurred many times. The V and J genes are TRBV6-2 or TRBV6-3 and TRBJ2-3, with 7 bases that match TRBD1. This CDR3 comprises 15 residues. CDR1 is MNHEY and CDR2 is SVGEGT in the germline V gene. J was trimmed by 1 base and V by 7 bases; bases with no gene match: 8. In DNA form, the CDR3 reads TGTGCCAGCACCCCAGAGGGGGCGGGCACAGATACGCAGTATTTT. Its protein is CASTPEGAGTDTQYF.

This clonotype has only a few counts. The rearrangement links TRBV7-2 to TRBJ2-1; TRBD1 matches 10 bases. The CDR3 loop spans 15 amino acids. The junction had 7 bases not matched to a gene; V was cut back by 4 bases and J by 7 bases. Germline values: CDR1 SGHTA, CDR2 FQGNSA. CDR3 sequence reads: CASSSRQGARNEQFF. The DNA for the CDR3 is TGTGCCAGCAGCTCGCGACAGGGGGCGAGGAATGAGCAGTTCTTC.

A few counts support this clonotype. The V gene is TRBV5-1, the J gene TRBJ1-1; D is unresolved. From germline, CDR1 is SGHRS and CDR2 YFSETQ. Between the trimmed V and J ends, which lost 4 bases and 0 bases, there was a span of 10 bases. CDR3 length equals 14 residues. For the CDR3, the DNA is TGCGCCAGCAGCATATCGACCATGAACACTGAAGCTTTCTTT. Protein: CASSISTMNTEAFF.

This clonotype was observed at least ten times. V usage is TRBV6-2 or TRBV6-3 and J usage is TRBJ2-7; 11 nucleotides line up with TRBD2. CDR1 is MNHEY, CDR2 SVGEGT, per germline. CDR3 size: 16 residues. Germline trimming cut 2 bases from V and 2 bases from J; bases unmatched to any gene: 5. The CDR3 reads CASSYRLAGKTYEQYF. Here the CDR3 DNA reads TGTGCCAGCAGTTACCGACTAGCGGGGAAAACCTACGAGCAGTACTTC.

In its sample, this clonotype was seen many times. The chain joins TRBV20-1 to TRBJ2-1; possible D gene TRBD2, 5 bases. This CDR3 has 15 residues. Germline-derived CDR1 and CDR2 are DFQATT and SNEGSKA (reference sequence). V lost 5 bases, J lost 1 base, and 15 bases lay in between. The CDR3 DNA is TGCAGTGCTCGCCGAGCGGCGGCGTCCTACAATGAGCAGTTCTTC. Protein: CSARRAAASYNEQFF.

The chain is built from TRBV4-3 and TRBJ2-2; maybe TRBD1 (5 bases). Germline values: CDR1 LGHNA, CDR2 YSLEER. Trimming took off 4 bases at V and 2 bases at J, with 14 bases between the two ends. The CDR3 length is 16 residues. The CDR3 bases are TGCGCCAGCAGCCCTACATGGGGCGCAAACACCGGGGAGCTGTTTTTT. Its translation is CASSPTWGANTGELFF.

A few counts support this clonotype. The chain recombines TRBV27 with TRBJ2-7; D uncertain. Trimming stripped 7 bases from V and 5 bases from J, with 3 bases between. From germline, CDR1 is MNHEY and CDR2 SMNVEV (reference sequence). The CDR3 consists of 9 residues. CDR3 bases: TGTGCCAGCAACCACGAGCAGTACTTC. It encodes CASNHEQYF.

The rearrangement joins TRBV25-1 to TRBJ2-7, with D possibly TRBD1 on 6 matching bases. CDR1 is MGHDK, CDR2 SYGVNS, per germline. The V and J ends lost 3 bases and 4 bases respectively, with 19 bases between them. This CDR3 spans 16 amino acids. The chain's CDR3 is CASSDSGTRYQYEQYF. CDR3 bases: TGTGCCAGCAGTGATTCCGGGACACGATACCAATACGAGCAGTACTTC.

This clonotype was counted ten times or more. This chain joins TRBV7-3 and TRBJ2-1, with D possibly TRBD1 on 5 matching bases. The CDR3 runs to 14 residues. Germline CDR1 and CDR2: SGHTA and FQGTGA. V lost 5 bases and J 4 bases, leaving 12 bases between the germline ends. The DNA of the CDR3 is TGTGCCAGCAGCGCCTCGACAGCTTACAATGAGCAGTTCTTC. As protein: CASSASTAYNEQFF.

This clonotype has at least ten counts. The chain joins TRBV11-2 to TRBJ2-1; no reliable D call. The length of the CDR3 is 11 residues. CDR1 is SGHAT, CDR2 FQNNGV, per germline. V dropped 4 bases and J dropped 10 bases, with 8 bases sitting between them. The CDR3 sequence is CASSSTLEQFF. The CDR3 DNA is TGTGCCAGCAGCTCCACTTTGGAGCAGTTCTTC.